Listed below are T cell receptor beta chains from one sample, sequenced in a study of Graves' ophthalmopathy and Graves' hyperthyroidism. TCRdb ran MiXCR on the multiplex PCR reads and lists one entry per CDR3 protein. The sample records roughly 700,000 distinct CDR3 sequences, approximately 40% being singletons. Specimen: peripheral blood. These TCRs come from an adult man with Graves' ophthalmopathy. CDR3s include the opening cysteine and the closing phenylalanine or tryptophan. A D gene is named only where the DNA matches it firmly.

V gene	D gene	J gene	CDR3 protein
TRBV7-8	NA	TRBJ1-1	CASSREMNTEAFF
TRBV20-1	NA	TRBJ2-7	CSAPPGATSLKQYF
TRBV28	NA	TRBJ1-5	CASRWGTQPQHF
TRBV7-2	NA	TRBJ2-7	CASSQDAHEQYF
TRBV7-9	TRBD2	TRBJ2-2	CASSTRTSETGELFF
TRBV7-9	NA	TRBJ2-7	CASSLAIGNGAYEQYF
TRBV7-2	NA	TRBJ1-2	CASSLGGSGGYTF
TRBV7-8	TRBD1	TRBJ1-2	CASSLTRTGVYGYTF
TRBV2	NA	TRBJ2-7	CASSGGSNYEQYF
TRBV11-2	TRBD1	TRBJ2-5	CASSLPGQLQETQYF
TRBV30	TRBD1	TRBJ1-6	CAWTRDRGNSPLHF
TRBV6-1	NA	TRBJ2-5	CASLRGSQETQYF
TRBV2	NA	TRBJ1-2	CASSERGGFYGYTF
TRBV7-3	TRBD2	TRBJ2-2	CASSQVGGGRNTGELFF
TRBV9	NA	TRBJ2-7	CASSEQAWDEQYF
TRBV7-9	NA	TRBJ2-2	CASNPGLPTGELFF
TRBV9	NA	TRBJ2-7	CASGGTESYEQYF
TRBV7-9	NA	TRBJ2-7	CASSLASGSSVVSYEQYF
TRBV10-3	NA	TRBJ1-1	CAIYGDMNTEAFF
TRBV5-5	NA	TRBJ1-3	CASSFVSSGNTIYF
TRBV7-2	NA	TRBJ1-1	CASSYKGYSNTEAFF
TRBV10-3	NA	TRBJ2-6	CATQGLGANVPTF
TRBV29-1	NA	TRBJ1-2	CSVDRWQGHSF
TRBV29-1	NA	NA	CSGKYNEQYF
TRBV10-3	TRBD2	TRBJ2-7	CASSYSPGLAGDEQYF
TRBV19	TRBD2	TRBJ2-5	CASSNSGRHQETQYF
TRBV6-6	NA	TRBJ2-7	CASGSSGEYEQYF
TRBV6-5	NA	TRBJ1-1	CASSYRESYQDWGEAFF
TRBV7-9	NA	TRBJ1-2	CASSLAGRQLGYTF
TRBV10-3	TRBD1	TRBJ1-1	CAISERTGGNTEAFF
TRBV7-8	NA	TRBJ1-3	CASSLGSIRVGNTIYF
TRBV29-1	TRBD2	TRBJ2-5	CSYGTSGGLQETQYF
TRBV5-1	NA	TRBJ2-7	CASSSVGVSYEQYF
TRBV10-1	NA	TRBJ1-1	CASSETARGTEAFF
TRBV10-3	TRBD1	TRBJ1-5	CATGQGRNQPQHF
TRBV5-1	TRBD1	TRBJ1-1	CASSRQGAAFF
TRBV7-3	TRBD1	TRBJ1-1	CASRVMTGTGNTEAFF
TRBV10-3	NA	TRBJ2-5	CAISLGGHQETQYF
TRBV6-5	NA	TRBJ1-2	CASSVSGKGGYTF
TRBV24-1	TRBD1	TRBJ1-5	CATSARDRVGNQPQHF
TRBV12-3/TRBV12-4	NA	TRBJ1-5	CASSSGGSGLRNQPQHF
TRBV20-1	NA	TRBJ1-5	CSARDSSGNQPQHF
TRBV20-1	NA	TRBJ1-5	CSARRPGQHF
TRBV7-3	TRBD1	TRBJ1-2	CASSFTGGADGYTF
TRBV6-6	NA	TRBJ2-6	CASRRTWSSGANVLTF
TRBV7-8	NA	TRBJ1-6	CASSLDAGEDSPLHF
TRBV20-1	TRBD1	TRBJ1-2	CSATHPTRDSLFGYGYTF
TRBV7-7	TRBD1	TRBJ2-7	CASSKTGAGYEQYF
TRBV14	TRBD2	TRBJ2-5	CASSPQAGDLKETQYF
TRBV10-3	TRBD1	TRBJ2-5	CAISAALTGVRETQYF
TRBV7-2	NA	TRBJ2-5	CASSIQTGGETQYF
TRBV7-9	TRBD1	TRBJ1-3	CASSSRDRDSGNTIYF
TRBV15	TRBD1	TRBJ2-3	CATSIGRTGGTDTQYF